This T cell receptor (beta chain) was sequenced in a study of human T cells and chemical hapten exposure. Background on the study: Subjects had 2% DPC placed on about 2 cm by about 2 cm of upper inner arm skin for sensitization. The cohort included alopecia areata under or over 50% scalp, totalis and universalis. Slight differences in pooled library volume were the main source of varying TCR yields across samples.

The CDR3 has 11 residues. Trimming stripped 6 bases from V and 8 bases from J, with 10 bases between. In germline, CDR1 is LNHDA, CDR2 SQIVND (reference sequence). This clonotype has ten or more counts. TCRdb used MiXCR to reprocess the RACE reads, holding one entry per CDR3 protein. The sample includes 380,000 or so distinct CDR3 sequences, over 5% of them seen just once. Regarding time point: pre-sensitization, week 0. The treatment is: therapeutic diphenylcyclopropenone sensitization with weekly scalp DPC. Unfractionated whole blood was the source from which total RNA was extracted. Here the sequenced sample was whole blood, taken in connection with sensitization to the hapten diphenylcyclopropenone (DPC). This rearrangement joins TRBV19 to TRBJ1-2, with a possible D match to TRBD1 (6 bases). The TCR sequence derives from a young woman with alopecia areata. Some clones in this sample may be carry-over from other donors' samples. The CDR3 sequence is CASRSGVGYTF. The CDR3 region has the DNA TGTGCCAGTAGATCAGGGGTCGGCTACACCTTC.